This T cell receptor (beta chain) was recorded in a study of cytomegalovirus exposure and HLA in healthy donors. Overall study results and limits: One cluster of highly shared sequence variants probably arose as a sequencing artifact.

With regard to this clone: Its antigen remains unidentified.

Use of 60 Vbeta and 13 Jbeta primers characterized the PCR. Measured with immunoSEQ multiplex PCR; TCRdb has only the in-frame clones, and not every one. Of roughly 120,000 clones in the sample, around 76% were seen once. The CDR3 has 14 amino acids. After removal of 4 bases from V and 4 bases from J, the junction contained 2 bases not matched to a gene. The germline V gene has CDR1 LGHNA and CDR2 YSLEER. Sequencing was performed on PBMCs. The TCR originated in a woman aged 55-69 years in good health and CMV-seropositive. The chain uses TRBV4-3 and TRBJ1-2; TRBD1 agrees at 11 bases. CDR3 DNA sequence: TGCGCCAGCAGCCTGGGGACAGGGGGCTATGGCTACACCTTC. Encoded protein: CASSLGTGGYGYTF.